This T cell receptor beta chain was recorded in a study of radiotherapy plus CTLA-4 blockade in lung cancer. CDR3 length: 13 amino acids. Trimming took 2 bases from V and 1 from J, leaving 5 bases between them. Per the germline V gene, CDR1 is SGHVS and CDR2 is FNYEAQ. Study-wide points: An expansion of tumor-derived TCR clones occurred in blood after radiotherapy plus ipilimumab. Early clonal dynamics of blood T cells, together with interferon-beta, were reported as the best response predictor.

Worth noting for this clone: Its matching antigen is unknown. Within the sample, other DNA sequences also encode this same CDR3.

Patients had chemo-refractory metastatic non-small-cell lung cancer and received focal radiation plus CTLA-4 blockade that used ipilimumab. TCRdb keeps only in-frame clones here, not all; method: immunoSEQ multiplex PCR. The sample includes some 110,000 clones, roughly 80% of them seen just once. The chain links TRBV7-6 to TRBJ1-1; D not resolved. The clonotype was recovered from a human donor with non-small cell lung cancer who had a partial response to radiotherapy plus ipilimumab. Sample: peripheral blood, taken from a patient treated with radiotherapy plus ipilimumab. The CDR3 DNA reads as TGTGCCAGCAGCTTACTACCGAACACTGAAGCTTTCTTT. Encoded protein: CASSLLPNTEAFF.